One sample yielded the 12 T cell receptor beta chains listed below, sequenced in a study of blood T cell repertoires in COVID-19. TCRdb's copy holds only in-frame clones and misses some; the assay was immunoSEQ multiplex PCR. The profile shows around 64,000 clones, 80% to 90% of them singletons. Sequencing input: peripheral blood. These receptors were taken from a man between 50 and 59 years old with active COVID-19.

In DNA, the CDR3 is TGCGCCAGCAGTGTCTCGGGACTAGCGGGAGACAATGAGCAGTTCTTC. This sequence encodes CASSVSGLAGDNEQFF. The chain links TRBV5-1 to TRBJ2-1; 14 bases are shared with TRBD2. This CDR3 region has 16 residues. Germline-derived CDR1 and CDR2 are SGHRS and YFSETQ. V lost 5 bases, J lost 5 bases, and 6 bases stayed unmatched.

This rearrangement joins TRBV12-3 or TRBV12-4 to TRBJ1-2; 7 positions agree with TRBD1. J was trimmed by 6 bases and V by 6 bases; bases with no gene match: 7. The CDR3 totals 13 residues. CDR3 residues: CASSLQGSDGYTF. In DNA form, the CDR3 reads TGTGCCAGCAGCCTACAGGGGAGCGATGGCTACACCTTC.

The CDR3 is CSVKGAAGANVLTF. The CDR3 DNA reads as TGCAGCGTTAAGGGGGCGGCCGGGGCCAACGTCCTGACTTTC. The J gene is TRBJ2-6, the V gene TRBV29-1, with TRBD1 matching over 7 bases. V shed 5 bases, J shed 4 bases, and the junction held 5 bases outside the gene matches. CDR1 is SQVTM, CDR2 ANQGSEA, per germline. The CDR3 is 14 amino acids.

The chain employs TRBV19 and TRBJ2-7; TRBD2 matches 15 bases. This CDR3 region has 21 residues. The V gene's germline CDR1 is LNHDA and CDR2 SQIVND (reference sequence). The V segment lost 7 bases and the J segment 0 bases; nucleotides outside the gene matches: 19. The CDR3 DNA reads TGTGCCAGTACCCCAGGGGGCAGAACCGGGACTAGCGGGAGGAGCTCCTACGAGCAGTACTTC. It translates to CASTPGGRTGTSGRSSYEQYF.

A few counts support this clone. Here the CDR3 reads CASSPWTGDSPLHF. The CDR3 region has the DNA TGTGCCAGCAGCCCATGGACAGGGGATTCACCCCTCCACTTT. The chain combines TRBV7-9 with TRBJ1-6, with 9 bases identical to TRBD1. CDR1 SEHNR and CDR2 FQNEAQ come from the germline V gene (reference sequence). J gave up 8 bases and V 5 bases, and 4 bases lay outside the gene matches. This CDR3 has 14 residues.

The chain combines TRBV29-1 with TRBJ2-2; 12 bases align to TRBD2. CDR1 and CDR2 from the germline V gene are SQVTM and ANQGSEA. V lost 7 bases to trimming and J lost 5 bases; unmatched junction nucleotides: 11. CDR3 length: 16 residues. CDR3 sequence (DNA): TGCAGCGCCCCGTCTCTAGCGGGAGGGACAACCGGGGAGCTGTTTTTT. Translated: CSAPSLAGGTTGELFF.

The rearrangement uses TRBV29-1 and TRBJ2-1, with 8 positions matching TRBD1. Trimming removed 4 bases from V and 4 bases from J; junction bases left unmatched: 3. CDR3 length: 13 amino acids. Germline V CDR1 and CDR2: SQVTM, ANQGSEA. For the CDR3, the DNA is TGCAGCGTTGGTACAGGGGGTTACAATGAGCAGTTCTTC. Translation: CSVGTGGYNEQFF.

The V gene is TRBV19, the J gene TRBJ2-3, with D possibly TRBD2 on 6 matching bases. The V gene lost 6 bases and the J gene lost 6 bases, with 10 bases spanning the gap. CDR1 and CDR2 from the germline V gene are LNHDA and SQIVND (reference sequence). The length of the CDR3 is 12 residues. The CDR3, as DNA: TGTGCCAGTAGACTTGCGGGGGATACGCAGTATTTT. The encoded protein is CASRLAGDTQYF.

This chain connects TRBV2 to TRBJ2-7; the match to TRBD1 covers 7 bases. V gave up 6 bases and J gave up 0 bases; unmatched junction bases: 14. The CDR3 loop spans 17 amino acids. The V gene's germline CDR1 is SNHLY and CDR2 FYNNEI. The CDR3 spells CASRENPGGISSYEQYF. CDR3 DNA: TGTGCCAGCAGGGAGAACCCAGGGGGAATAAGCTCCTACGAGCAGTACTTC.

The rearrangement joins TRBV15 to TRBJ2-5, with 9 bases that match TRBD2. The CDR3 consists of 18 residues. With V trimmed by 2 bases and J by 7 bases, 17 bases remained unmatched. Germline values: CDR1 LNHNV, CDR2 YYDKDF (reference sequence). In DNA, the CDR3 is TGTGCCACCAGCAGAATACGGCGGGGGGGCTTAGAATTGGGGACCCAGTACTTC. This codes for CATSRIRRGGLELGTQYF.

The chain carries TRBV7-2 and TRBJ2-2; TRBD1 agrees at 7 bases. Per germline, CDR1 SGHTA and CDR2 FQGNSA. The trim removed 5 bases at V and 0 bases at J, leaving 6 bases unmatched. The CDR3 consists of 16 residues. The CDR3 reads CASSPGTAANTGELFF. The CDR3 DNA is TGTGCCAGCAGCCCAGGGACAGCCGCGAACACCGGGGAGCTGTTTTTT. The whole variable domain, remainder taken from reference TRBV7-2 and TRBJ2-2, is GAGVSQSPSNKVTEKGKDVELRCDPISGHTALYWYRQSLGQGLEFLIYFQGNSAPDKSGLPSDRFSAERTGGSVSTLTIQRTQQEDSAVYLCASSPGTAANTGELFFGEGSRLTVL.

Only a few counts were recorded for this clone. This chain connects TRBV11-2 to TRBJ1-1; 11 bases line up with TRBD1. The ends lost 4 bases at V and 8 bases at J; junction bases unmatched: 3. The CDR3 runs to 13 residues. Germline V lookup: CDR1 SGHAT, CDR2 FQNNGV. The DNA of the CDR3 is TGTGCCAGCAGCTCAGGGACAGGGGGGGAAGCTTTCTTT. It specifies CASSSGTGGEAFF.